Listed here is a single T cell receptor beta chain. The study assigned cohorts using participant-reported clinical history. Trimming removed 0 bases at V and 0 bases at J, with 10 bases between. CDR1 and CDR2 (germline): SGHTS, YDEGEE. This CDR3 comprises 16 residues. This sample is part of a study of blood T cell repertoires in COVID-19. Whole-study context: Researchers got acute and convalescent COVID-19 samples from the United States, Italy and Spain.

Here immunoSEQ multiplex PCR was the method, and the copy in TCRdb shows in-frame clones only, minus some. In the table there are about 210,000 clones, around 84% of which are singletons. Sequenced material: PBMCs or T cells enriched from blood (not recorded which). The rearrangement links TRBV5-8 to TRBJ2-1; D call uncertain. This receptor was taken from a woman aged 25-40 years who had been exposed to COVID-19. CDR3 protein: CASSLGGPSSYNEQFF. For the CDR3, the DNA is TGTGCCAGCAGCTTGGGTGGGCCCAGCTCCTACAATGAGCAGTTCTTC.